These T cell receptor beta chains were read from a single sample in a study of neurological immune-mediated disorders. One entry per CDR3 protein, called by TCRdb with MiXCR from the 5' RACE reads. Of about 60,000 distinct CDR3 sequences listed, less than 10% were seen once; the top ten hold 12%. Sequencing was done on a sample of PBMCs. These receptors all come from a man younger than 45 in good health. CDR3s include the opening cysteine and the closing phenylalanine or tryptophan. The order of the fields is J gene, D gene, V gene, clone size, CDR3 DNA, CDR3 protein. D genes are given only for firm matches. Clone size is stated in some rows and not others, as once, few, many or a class when expanded.

TRBJ1-5 - TRBV7-9 - TGTGCCAGCAGCCCTGGGACCGCTCTTGGCCCCCAGCATTTT CASSPGTALGPQHF
TRBJ1-2 - TRBV4-3 many TGCGCCAGCAGCCAAGAAGAGGGGGGGCTCGGCGGCTACACCTTC CASSQEEGGLGGYTF
TRBJ2-1 TRBD2 TRBV7-2 many TGTGCCAGCAGCTTAGGGGGGAACGCGCGGGAGGAGCAGTTCTTC CASSLGGNAREEQFF
TRBJ1-5 - TRBV28 many TGTGCCAGCAGTCCATCCCCCGGCAGCCCCAATAGCAATCAGCCCCAGCATTTT CASSPSPGSPNSNQPQHF
TRBJ2-3 TRBD2 TRBV11-2 many TGTGCCAGCAGCCACGAGCGGGGTTATGGATCGAGCACAGATACGCAGTATTTT CASSHERGYGSSTDTQYF
TRBJ1-5 TRBD1 TRBV12-3/TRBV12-4 many TGTGCCAGCAGTTCTAGGACAGGGGGACATAGGGGGCCCCAGCATTTT CASSSRTGGHRGPQHF
TRBJ2-5 - TRBV28 many TGTGCCAGCAGTTTACCGGGACCCTTTGTCTTC CASSLPGPFVF
TRBJ2-7 - TRBV5-1 - TGCGCCAGCAGCTTAACGGTATCGGGACCGTCGTCCTACGAGCAGTGCTTC CASSLTVSGPSSYEQCF
TRBJ1-1 - TRBV7-2 many TGTGCCAGCAGCTTAGCCCGTCAGAACACTGAAGCTTTCTTT CASSLARQNTEAFF
TRBJ2-7 TRBD1 TRBV29-1 many TGCAGCGTCAGGACAGGGGAGACCTACGAGCAGTACTTC CSVRTGETYEQYF
TRBJ1-5 - TRBV19 - TGTGCCAGTAGTTTGGGGGGGCCCCCAAGGCCCCAGCATTTT CASSLGGPPRPQHF
TRBJ1-5 TRBD1 TRBV20-1 many TGCAGTGCAACGAACCCGGGACAGGACGATTATAGCAATCAGCCCCAGCATTTT CSATNPGQDDYSNQPQHF
TRBJ2-7 TRBD1 TRBV7-2 - TGTGCCAGCAGCTTACGACAGGGGGCCTACGAGCAGTACTTC CASSLRQGAYEQYF
TRBJ1-2 TRBD1 TRBV27 many TGTGCCAGCACTCAGACAGGGGGCTATGGCTACACCTTC CASTQTGGYGYTF
TRBJ1-3 TRBD1 TRBV5-6 many TGTGCCAGCAGCCTGACAGGGGGATATGGAAACACCATATATTTT CASSLTGGYGNTIYF
TRBJ1-1 - TRBV29-1 many TGCAGCGTTCCCCGGGGGGAGGGAGCTTTCTTT CSVPRGEGAFF
TRBJ2-5 TRBD1 TRBV10-3 many TGTGCCATCAGTGTGGACAGGGATGAGACCCAGTACTTC CAISVDRDETQYF
TRBJ2-2 TRBD1 TRBV4-1 many TGCGCCAGCAGCCAAGGGGCAGGGGGCAACACCGGGGAGCTGTTTTTT CASSQGAGGNTGELFF
TRBJ2-2 - TRBV7-3 many TGTGCCAGCAGCTCGCAGGGCGGGGAGCTGTTTTTT CASSSQGGELFF
TRBJ1-3 - TRBV28 many TGTGCCAGCAGGACAGTGAACTCTGGAAACACCATATATTTT CASRTVNSGNTIYF
TRBJ1-2 - TRBV5-6 many TGTGCCAGCACCTCGGACATTGATGGCTACACCTTC CASTSDIDGYTF
TRBJ1-3 TRBD1 TRBV7-9 many TGTGCCAGCAGCTTACGTGGGACAGACTCTGGAAACACCATATATTTT CASSLRGTDSGNTIYF
TRBJ1-1 TRBD1 TRBV3-1 - TGTGCCAGCAGCCAAGCACAGGGGGGCCACACTGAAGCTTTCTTT CASSQAQGGHTEAFF
TRBJ2-7 TRBD1 TRBV7-2 many TGTGCCAGCAGCTTAGGGGACAGGGATTTTCCGGAGTACTTC CASSLGDRDFPEYF
TRBJ1-3 - TRBV29-1 many TGCAGCGTTGCCCTACAGGCCCCTGGAAACACCATATATTTT CSVALQAPGNTIYF
TRBJ2-1 - TRBV24-1 many TGTGCCACCGCCAGGGGTACGGCCAATGAGCAGTTCTTC CATARGTANEQFF
TRBJ2-7 - TRBV29-1 many TGCAGCGTTGAAAACCGGGGTCACGAGCAGTACTTC CSVENRGHEQYF
TRBJ2-5 TRBD2 TRBV20-1 many TGCAGTGCTTCCCCTTCGCGGCTAGCGGGAGGAGAGACCCAGTACTTC CSASPSRLAGGETQYF
TRBJ2-2 - TRBV28 many TGTGCCAGCAGCTCACTAGTAGAGCCCGGGGAGCTGTTTTTT CASSSLVEPGELFF
TRBJ2-7 TRBD2 TRBV11-3 many TGTGCCAGCAGCCGCGGGACTAGCGGGAGTGTCGAGCAGTACTTC CASSRGTSGSVEQYF
TRBJ2-5 - TRBV27 once TGTGCCAGCAGTTTATCAGCCCTGGGGTGGGAGACCCAGTACTTC CASSLSALGWETQYF
TRBJ2-7 - TRBV30 few TGTGCCTGGAGTCCTAAGGGACCGTCCTACGAGCAGTACTTC CAWSPKGPSYEQYF
TRBJ1-1 TRBD1 TRBV15 many TGTGCCACCAGCAATTGGGACAGCTCGAACACTGAAGCTTTCTTT CATSNWDSSNTEAFF